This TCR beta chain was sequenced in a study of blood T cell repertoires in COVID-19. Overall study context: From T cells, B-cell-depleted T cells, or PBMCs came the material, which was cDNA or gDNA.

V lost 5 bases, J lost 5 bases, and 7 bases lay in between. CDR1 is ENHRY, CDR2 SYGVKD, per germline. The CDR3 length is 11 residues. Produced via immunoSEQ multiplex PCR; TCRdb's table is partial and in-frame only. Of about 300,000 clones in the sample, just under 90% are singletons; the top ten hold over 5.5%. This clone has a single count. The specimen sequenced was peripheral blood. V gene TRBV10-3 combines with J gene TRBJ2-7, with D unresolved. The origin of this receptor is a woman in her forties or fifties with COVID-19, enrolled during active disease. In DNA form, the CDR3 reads TGTGCCATCAGTACTCTAGACGAGCAGTACTTC. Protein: CAISTLDEQYF.